Listed here are 4 T cell receptor beta chains from one sample, sequenced in a study of blood T cells in healthy people across ages. The second PCR ran 7 to 11 cycles with a sample-barcoded 5' primer and J-beta primers. TCRdb re-called the 5' RACE reads with MiXCR, one entry per CDR3 protein. This table holds hundreds of thousands of distinct CDR3 sequences, less than 45% found once. Source material: blood. The receptors were gathered from a man at least 80 years old in good health.

The chain uses TRBV18 and TRBJ2-5; 10 bases align to TRBD1. Germline values: CDR1 KGHSH, CDR2 LQKENI. The CDR3 length is 17 residues. With V trimmed by 4 bases and J by 5 bases, 13 bases remained unmatched. Written as DNA, the CDR3 is TGTGCCAGCTCACAATCTAACCCGGGACAGGGGATGGAGACCCAGTACTTC. This codes for CASSQSNPGQGMETQYF.

The chain links TRBV5-6 to TRBJ2-5; D is ambiguous. In germline, CDR1 is SGHDT, CDR2 YYEEEE. Trimming removed 0 bases from V and 11 bases from J, with 17 bases in between. The CDR3 sequence is 14 residues long. The DNA of the CDR3 is TGTGCCAGCAGCTTGGCCGGAGAAGACAATGAGCAGTACTTC. This sequence encodes CASSLAGEDNEQYF.

This clonotype was counted a single time. The CDR3 DNA follows: TGTGCCAGCAGCTCGGAGCGGGCGAGTCGGGGGGGCACTGAAGCTTTCTTT. It translates to CASSSERASRGGTEAFF. J is TRBJ1-1 and V is TRBV6-1; D possibly corresponds to TRBD1 (5 bases). Looked up from germline, CDR1 is MNHNS and CDR2 is SASEGT. Trimming stripped 6 bases from V and 4 bases from J, with 24 bases between. CDR3 length: 17 amino acids.

J is TRBJ2-3 and V is TRBV7-2; TRBD1 aligns across 8 bases. Germline V gene lookup returns CDR1 SGHTA and CDR2 FQGNSA. CDR3 length: 18 residues. The ends lost 3 bases at V and 6 bases at J; junction bases unmatched: 17. In DNA, the CDR3 is TGTGCCAGCAGCTTCGACAGGACAGGGACAGGATCGCGGGATACGCAGTATTTT. It codes for CASSFDRTGTGSRDTQYF.